Listed below are T cell receptor beta chains from one sample, sequenced in a study of blood T cells in healthy people across ages. In TCRdb, the 5' RACE reads were re-called with MiXCR into one record per CDR3 protein. The table lists approximately 1.5 million distinct CDR3 sequences, roughly a third of them singletons. The sequenced sample was blood. These receptor sequences come from a woman in her twenties or thirties in good health. The CDR3 runs from the conserved cysteine through the conserved F or W. A D gene is named only where the DNA matches it firmly. Not every row has a clone size; where given, it reads once, few, many or a size class.

d_call | clone_size | j_call | v_call | cdr3_nt | cdr3_aa
- | few | TRBJ2-5 | TRBV5-4 | TGTGCCAGCAGCTTGAGAGAGGGGGAGGAGACCCAGTACTTC | CASSLREGEETQYF
- | - | TRBJ1-1 | TRBV25-1 | TGTGCCAGCAGTGACCCCGGGGCGGGGGCTTTCTTT | CASSDPGAGAFF
- | many | TRBJ2-1 | TRBV10-3 | TGTGCCATCAGTGACCGGGACAGCCCCAGGGGGGCTTTATACAATGAGCAGTTCTTC | CAISDRDSPRGALYNEQFF
- | - | TRBJ1-5 | TRBV20-1 | TGCAGTGCTACGAACAGGGTTGAGCAGCCCCAGCATTTT | CSATNRVEQPQHF
- | - | TRBJ1-1 | TRBV6-6 | TGTGCCAGCAGTTACAGGGCACCTAAGAACACTGAAGCTTTCTTT | CASSYRAPKNTEAFF
TRBD1 | - | TRBJ1-5 | TRBV14 | TGTGCCAGCAGCCGCAGGGGGTCTCAGCCCCAGCATTTT | CASSRRGSQPQHF
- | few | TRBJ1-1 | TRBV20-1 | TGCAGTGCTAGAGATAATTCCCGGGGGGTGGGTGAAGCTTTCTTT | CSARDNSRGVGEAFF
- | - | TRBJ2-7 | TRBV5-1 | TGCGCCAGCAGCTTGGAGGTCGAGGGGGCCTACGAGCAGTACTTC | CASSLEVEGAYEQYF
TRBD1 | - | TRBJ2-1 | TRBV5-1 | TGCGCCAGCAAATACGGGACAGGGGGCTACAATGAGCAGTTCTTC | CASKYGTGGYNEQFF
- | few | TRBJ1-1 | TRBV2 | TGTGCCAGCAGTGAAGCGCGAGGCGCTGAAGCTTTCTTT | CASSEARGAEAFF
TRBD1 | - | TRBJ1-5 | TRBV30 | TGTGCCTGGGAAGGACAGGGCCGGGTTGGGGGTCAGCCCCAGCATTTT | CAWEGQGRVGGQPQHF
TRBD2 | many | TRBJ2-7 | TRBV28 | TGTGCCAGCAACTTAGCGGGAGGAGTCTACGAGCAGTACTTC | CASNLAGGVYEQYF
- | few | TRBJ2-7 | TRBV2 | TGTGCCAGCAGCATAGCTGCCTACGAGCAGTACTTC | CASSIAAYEQYF
TRBD2 | few | TRBJ2-3 | TRBV7-6 | TGTGCCAGCAGCATCCAGACTAGCGGGGGGGCCAAAGATACGCAGTATTTT | CASSIQTSGGAKDTQYF
TRBD1 | - | TRBJ2-5 | TRBV15 | TGTGCCACCAGCAGAGACCCTGGGACAGGGTACCAAGAGACCCAGTACTTC | CATSRDPGTGYQETQYF
- | - | TRBJ2-7 | TRBV5-6 | TGTGCCAGCAGCTTGGCTGGGATAGCCTACGAGCAGTACTTC | CASSLAGIAYEQYF
- | - | TRBJ2-3 | TRBV20-1 | TGCAGTGCTAGGCTCGACTGGAATACGCAGTATTTT | CSARLDWNTQYF